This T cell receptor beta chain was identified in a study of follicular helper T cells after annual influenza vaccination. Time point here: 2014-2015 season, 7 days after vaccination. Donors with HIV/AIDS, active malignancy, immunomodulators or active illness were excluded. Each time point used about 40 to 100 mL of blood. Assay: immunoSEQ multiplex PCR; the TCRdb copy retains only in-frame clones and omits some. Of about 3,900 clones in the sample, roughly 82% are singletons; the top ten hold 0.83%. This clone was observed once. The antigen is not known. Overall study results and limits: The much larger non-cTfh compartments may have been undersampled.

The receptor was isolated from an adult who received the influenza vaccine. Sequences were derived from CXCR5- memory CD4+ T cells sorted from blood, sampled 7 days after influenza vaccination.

This CDR3 reads CASGPQPRAGELFF. In DNA, the CDR3 is TGTGCCAGCGGGCCCCAGCCGCGCGCCGGGGAGCTGTTTTTT. The chain employs TRBV5-6 and TRBJ2-2; D ambiguous. CDR3 size: 14 residues. V lost 7 bases and J 6 bases, leaving 16 bases between the germline ends. Germline V gene lookup returns CDR1 SGHDT and CDR2 YYEEEE. The variable domain in full, with the rest retrieved from reference TRBV5-6 and TRBJ2-2, is DAGVTQSPTHLIKTRGQQVTLRCSPKSGHDTVSWYQQALGQGPQFIFQYYEEEERQRGNFPDRFSGHQFPNYSSELNVNALLLGDSALYLCASGPQPRAGELFFGEGSRLTVL.